The next 23 T cell receptor beta chains were all read from a single sample in a study of human T cells and chemical hapten exposure. Each CDR3 protein is one row after TCRdb ran MiXCR on the RACE reads. The sample holds about 110,000 distinct CDR3 sequences; about a tenth are singletons and the top ten take 3.1%. The time point is: patch test 2, 6 weeks after DPC sensitization. Treatment: therapeutic diphenylcyclopropenone sensitization with weekly scalp DPC. This material consisted of whole blood, taken in connection with sensitization to the hapten diphenylcyclopropenone (DPC). All receptors derive from a woman in her forties with alopecia areata. Some clones in this sample may be carry-over from other donors' samples.

This clonotype was observed a handful of times. The chain joins TRBV10-3 to TRBJ1-5; the D is unclear. The germline V gene encodes CDR1 ENHRY and CDR2 SYGVKD. V was clipped by 5 bases and J by 5 bases, with 10 bases between them. The CDR3 length is 13 residues. The CDR3 here is CAISKALDQPQHF. The CDR3 DNA is TGTGCCATCAGTAAGGCCCTCGATCAGCCCCAGCATTTT.

V is TRBV6-6 and J is TRBJ1-1; D not resolved. Germline V gives CDR1 MNHNY, CDR2 SVGAGI (reference sequence). Trimming removed 4 bases from V and 5 bases from J, with 17 bases in between. CDR3 size: 15 residues. Here the CDR3 DNA reads TGTGCCAGCAGTTCTTTGGGCGGGGATCGGACTGAAGCTTTCTTT. It translates to CASSSLGGDRTEAFF.

The table lists this clonotype with many counts. The genes are TRBV12-3 or TRBV12-4 and TRBJ1-5; 7 positions agree with TRBD1. This CDR3 has 17 residues. V lost 6 bases, J lost 0 bases, and 11 bases stayed unmatched. CDR3 DNA sequence: TGTGCCAGCAGCCCGGGGGACAGAGCGTATAGCAATCAGCCCCAGCATTTT. This encodes CASSPGDRAYSNQPQHF.

Ten or more counts support this clonotype. The V gene is TRBV5-1, the J gene TRBJ1-1; D unresolved. The V end lost 4 bases, the J end lost 3 bases, and 16 bases lay between the germline ends. The CDR3 is made up of 15 amino acids. Germline loops: CDR1 SGHRS, CDR2 YFSETQ. The CDR3 region is CASSSRSRHDTEAFF. The CDR3 DNA is TGCGCCAGCAGCAGTAGGTCGCGACATGACACTGAAGCTTTCTTT.

This clonotype has ten or more counts. CDR3 residues: CASSKRDRANLANYGYTF. As DNA, the CDR3 is TGTGCCAGCAGCAAAAGGGACAGGGCCAATCTAGCTAACTATGGCTACACCTTC. The V call is TRBV21-1, the J call TRBJ1-2; whether TRBD1, the table's D call, matches the DNA was not checked. TRBV21-1 is reported as a pseudogene. The CDR3 loop spans 18 amino acids.

Only a few counts were recorded for this clonotype. The rearrangement joins TRBV5-1 to TRBJ2-3; 8 nucleotides line up with TRBD1. This CDR3 spans 14 amino acids. V lost 4 bases to trimming and J lost 4 bases; unmatched junction nucleotides: 5. Germline V gene sequence: CDR1 SGHRS, CDR2 YFSETQ. The CDR3 loop is CASSTTGAADTQYF. CDR3 in DNA: TGCGCCAGCAGCACGACAGGGGCGGCAGATACGCAGTATTTT.

The table lists this clonotype with a few counts. V gene TRBV4-1 combines with J gene TRBJ1-1; 9 bases match TRBD1. J was trimmed by 4 bases and V by 3 bases; bases with no gene match: 9. Per germline, CDR1 MGHRA and CDR2 YSYEKL. The length of the CDR3 is 16 residues. The DNA of the CDR3 is TGCGCCAGCAGCCACCTTTTACAGGGGGCGGGCACTGAAGCTTTCTTT. It specifies CASSHLLQGAGTEAFF.

This clonotype was seen at least ten times. The gene calls are TRBV7-9 and TRBJ2-4, with D perhaps given as TRBD1 or TRBD2 (6 bases each). The CDR3 spans 15 residues. Germline V CDR1 and CDR2: SEHNR, FQNEAQ (reference sequence). V was clipped by 8 bases and J by 0 bases, with 14 bases between them. The CDR3 nucleotides are TGTGCCAGCTCCCCGGGGGCTTTAGCCAAAAACATTCAGTACTTC. Encoded protein: CASSPGALAKNIQYF. The full variable domain, rest sourced from reference TRBV7-9 and TRBJ2-4, is DTGVSQNPRHKITKRGQNVTFRCDPISEHNRLYWYRQTLGQGPEFLTYFQNEAQLEKSRLLSDRFSAERPKGSFSTLEIQRTEQGDSAMYLCASSPGALAKNIQYFGAGTRLSVL.

There are many counts of this clonotype. The V and J genes are TRBV2 and TRBJ2-3; D gene uncertain. Looked up from germline, CDR1 is SNHLY and CDR2 is FYNNEI. This CDR3 region has 11 residues. V was cut by 8 bases and J by 2 bases, with 5 bases left in between. The CDR3 region is CASLLTDTQYF. The CDR3 DNA reads TGTGCCAGCCTACTCACAGATACGCAGTATTTT.

The V gene is TRBV7-9, the J gene TRBJ2-7; D is ambiguous. Trimming removed 9 bases at V and 3 bases at J, with 3 bases between. CDR1 and CDR2 (germline): SEHNR, FQNEAQ (reference sequence). The CDR3 covers 9 residues. CDR3 region: CARDYEQYF. The CDR3 DNA reads TGTGCCAGGGACTACGAGCAGTACTTC.

This clonotype was counted many times. The V call is TRBV7-9, the J call TRBJ1-2; D not resolved. The length of the CDR3 is 12 residues. From germline, CDR1 is SEHNR and CDR2 FQNEAQ (reference sequence). V was trimmed by 2 bases and J by 5 bases, leaving 6 bases between them. CDR3: CASSLQVYGYTF. In DNA, the CDR3 is TGTGCCAGCAGCTTACAGGTTTATGGCTACACCTTC.

This clonotype appeared a few times. CDR3 bases: TGTGCCAGCAGTAGTACAGGGGTACTGTGGCAGTACTTC. Residues: CASSSTGVLWQYF. The genes are TRBV6-6 and TRBJ2-7; TRBD1 matches at 7 bases. V gave up 5 bases and J gave up 9 bases; unmatched junction bases: 10. The CDR3 is 13 residues long. Germline V CDR1 and CDR2: MNHNY, SVGAGI (reference sequence).

This clonotype was counted only a few times. V gene TRBV18 combines with J gene TRBJ2-5; D is ambiguous. V lost 4 bases and J 0 bases, leaving 0 bases between the germline ends. The CDR3 consists of 11 residues. The germline gives CDR1 KGHSH, CDR2 LQKENI. The CDR3 loop is CASSHQETQYF. CDR3 DNA sequence: TGTGCCAGCTCACACCAAGAGACCCAGTACTTC.

This clonotype was seen ten or more times. This sequence joins TRBV7-3 and TRBJ1-2; a possible D gene is TRBD1 (6 bases). Trimming took 5 bases from V and 6 from J, leaving 16 bases between them. Germline values: CDR1 SGHTA, CDR2 FQGTGA. This CDR3 region has 14 residues. CDR3 DNA: TGTGCCAGCAGCGTAGGGGGAGCTAGGGATGGCTACACCTTC. Its translation is CASSVGGARDGYTF.

This clonotype occurred many times. This chain uses TRBV28 with TRBJ2-3; the D gene is possibly TRBD1 (5 bases). V gave up 5 bases and J gave up 2 bases, with 11 bases separating them. The germline CDR1 and CDR2 sequences are MDHEN and SYDVKM. This CDR3 has 14 residues. CDR3 in DNA: TGTGCCAGCAGTCCTCAGGACAACACAGATACGCAGTATTTT. Its protein product is CASSPQDNTDTQYF.

This clonotype came up a few times. J is TRBJ2-1 and V is TRBV28; D may be TRBD1 (7 bases). There are 13 residues in the CDR3. V was shortened by 5 bases and J by 7 bases, with 12 bases between the two germline ends. Looked up from germline, CDR1 is MDHEN and CDR2 is SYDVKM. CDR3 loop: CASSQQGRNEQFF. The CDR3 nucleotides read TGTGCCAGCAGTCAACAGGGGAGGAATGAGCAGTTCTTC.

A few counts support this clonotype. This chain links TRBV29-1 with TRBJ2-3, with TRBD1 matching 9 bases. The ends lost 4 bases at V and 0 bases at J; junction bases unmatched: 2. Germline lookup yields CDR1 SQVTM and CDR2 ANQGSEA. The CDR3 length is 14 residues. The CDR3: CSVGGTGSTDTQYF. CDR3 DNA sequence: TGCAGCGTTGGCGGGACAGGGAGCACAGATACGCAGTATTTT.

This clonotype came up a few times. This sequence joins TRBV20-1 and TRBJ1-1, with 9 nucleotides matching TRBD1. Germline CDR1 DFQATT, CDR2 SNEGSKA (reference sequence). This CDR3 region has 16 residues. J was trimmed by 0 bases and V by 3 bases; bases with no gene match: 8. The CDR3 sequence is CSARAPGQGLNTEAFF. The CDR3 coding sequence is TGCAGTGCTAGGGCGCCGGGACAGGGACTGAACACTGAAGCTTTCTTT.

This clonotype was picked up many times. The rearrangement joins TRBV7-2 to TRBJ2-3, with D hard to call. The V end lost 7 bases, the J end lost 8 bases, and 10 bases lay between the germline ends. Germline CDR1 and CDR2: SGHTA and FQGNSA. This CDR3 has 11 amino acids. CDR3 DNA: TGTGCCAGCACCCTCTTAGGTACGCAGTATTTT. Its translation is CASTLLGTQYF.

The sample holds many counts of this clonotype. This rearrangement joins TRBV29-1 to TRBJ1-1; the D is unclear. The V end lost 4 bases, the J end lost 5 bases, and 8 bases lay between the germline ends. Germline CDR1 SQVTM, CDR2 ANQGSEA. The CDR3 is 11 amino acids. The CDR3 DNA sequence: TGCAGCGTTGTTAACCCGACTGAAGCTTTCTTT. Translating gives CSVVNPTEAFF.

This clonotype was observed many times. The CDR3 here is CAISRAQPANYGYTF. Written as DNA, the CDR3 is TGTGCCATCAGTAGGGCCCAACCCGCTAACTATGGCTACACCTTC. The chain recombines TRBV10-3 with TRBJ1-2; D remains unclear. The CDR3 runs 15 residues. Trimming removed 5 bases at V and 0 bases at J, with 13 bases between. Germline V lookup: CDR1 ENHRY, CDR2 SYGVKD.

Details on this clonotype: At one boundary the junction diverges from the germline segment, which might be a read error. The rearrangement joins TRBV20-1 to TRBJ1-2; no clear D. The V gene's germline CDR1 is DFQATT and CDR2 SNEGSKA (reference sequence). The CDR3 has 12 residues. In nucleotides, the CDR3 is TGCAGTGCTAGAGATCCGGGCGGTGGCCAGGTTTTC. Its protein is CSARDPGGGQVF.

V usage is TRBV29-1 and J usage is TRBJ2-3, with no clear D. Trimming took 3 bases from V and 1 from J, leaving 11 bases between them. The CDR3 runs to 14 residues. Germline-derived CDR1 and CDR2 are SQVTM and ANQGSEA. DNA for the CDR3: TGCAGCGTTGATCCCCGGATTGGCACAGATACGCAGTATTTT. Protein: CSVDPRIGTDTQYF.